This record covers a single T cell receptor beta chain. CDR3 length equals 14 residues. Deletions cut 3 bases from V and 2 bases from J, with 13 bases between. Looked up from germline, CDR1 is DFQATT and CDR2 is SNEGSKA (reference sequence). The data were obtained in a study of T cell responses to AZD1222 COVID-19 vaccine. Some clones are missing from TCRdb's copy, which holds only in-frame ones; the method was immunoSEQ multiplex PCR. The table has about 140,000 clones, roughly nine tenths seen once. The TCR comes from an adult who received the AZD1222 COVID-19 vaccine. The sequencing here drew on peripheral blood, taken 28 days after the second AZD1222 dose. This sequence joins TRBV20-1 and TRBJ1-1, with D possibly matching TRBD1 (6 bases). The CDR3, as DNA: TGCAGTGCTAGTACAGGGTCGACAAACACTGAAGCTTTCTTT. Encoded protein: CSASTGSTNTEAFF.